One and the same sample provided the 6 T cell receptor beta chains below, sequenced in a study of T cell repertoires and HLA-DP antigens (dated by TCRdb to between 2017 and 2018). Libraries were prepared through the immunoSEQ multiplex PCR assay. Held by TCRdb, this immuneACCESS table contains in-frame sequences only and omits some clones. Under half of the omission traces to an unresolved V gene where checked; the cause of the rest is unknown. Here the sample has tens of thousands of clones; around 77% occur a single time. The top ten constitute more than 1.5% of the sample. These receptors' antigens are unknown. The source material was CD4+ T cells from PBMCs. The receptors stem from a man aged 55 to 70 in good health and CMV-seronegative.

The chain combines TRBV5-6 with TRBJ2-7; no reliable D call. CDR1 is SGHDT and CDR2 is YYEEEE in the germline V gene. V was cut by 1 base and J by 0 bases, with 5 bases left in between. The CDR3 runs to 13 residues. The CDR3 here is CASSLWGSYEQYF. The CDR3 DNA follows: TGTGCCAGCAGCTTGTGGGGCTCCTACGAGCAGTACTTC.

In this sample, this clone turned up once. The rearrangement links TRBV9 to TRBJ2-1, with TRBD2 matching over 9 bases. CDR1 and CDR2 (germline): SGDLS, YYNGEE. The CDR3 extends over 12 amino acids. V dropped 7 bases and J dropped 7; count of bases not matched to a gene: 3. The CDR3 DNA follows: TGTGCCAGCGGCGGGGGGGTAAATGAGCAGTTCTTC. Amino acid sequence: CASGGGVNEQFF.

J is TRBJ1-2 and V is TRBV7-3; 12 nucleotides match TRBD1. The CDR3 totals 17 residues. The V and J ends lost 5 bases and 8 bases, in that order; junction bases with no gene match: 15. Germline V gene sequence: CDR1 SGHTA, CDR2 FQGTGA. CDR3 in DNA: TGTGCCAGCAGCCACGATCCCACGGGACAGGGGGCTGACGGCTACACCTTC. Translated, it gives CASSHDPTGQGADGYTF.

This clone has at least ten counts. The chain has TRBV7-3 and TRBJ2-1; 9 bases are a match to TRBD1. J gave up 2 bases and V 3 bases, and 5 bases lay outside the gene matches. Germline V gene data show CDR1 as SGHTA and CDR2 as FQGTGA. The CDR3 loop spans 16 amino acids. In nucleotides, the CDR3 is TGTGCCAGCAGCTTCCGAGGACAGGGGACCTACAATGAGCAGTTCTTC. Translating it yields CASSFRGQGTYNEQFF.

V and J are TRBV6-1 and TRBJ1-5, with D uncertain. The CDR3 covers 13 residues. The V end lost 10 bases, the J end lost 6 bases, and 16 bases lay between the germline ends. Germline values: CDR1 MNHNS, CDR2 SASEGT. The CDR3 DNA reads TGTGCCACCTTGCGAGGGTTGGGTCAGCCCCAGCATTTT. It translates to CATLRGLGQPQHF.

This sequence joins TRBV19 and TRBJ1-1, with 8 bases fitting TRBD1. V gave up 4 bases and J gave up 1 base; unmatched junction bases: 5. Germline values: CDR1 LNHDA, CDR2 SQIVND (reference sequence). CDR3 length: 15 residues. CDR3 DNA: TGTGCCAGTAGTACCACAGGGGGGCGGAACACTGAAGCTTTCTTT. This codes for CASSTTGGRNTEAFF.